These T cell receptor beta chains were read from a single sample in a study of T-cell reconstitution after alpha-beta-depleted transplantation in children. Using its own MiXCR run on the PCR reads, TCRdb lists one record per CDR3 protein. The data contain some 530,000 distinct CDR3 sequences, approximately 12% of them singletons. Sequences were derived from PBMCs from the stem cell graft donor, sampled from the stem cell graft. The receptor set was obtained from a human donor who donated a stem cell graft to a child with combined immunodeficiency. Each CDR3 is given with its conserved first and last residue. The D gene is left open where the match is weak. For some rows the clone size is stated as once, few or many, or as a class when expanded; others skip it.

d_call: .; j_call: TRBJ1-5; clone_size: few; v_call: TRBV7-9; cdr3_nt: TGTGCCAGCAGTGAGAGTAATCAGCCCCAGCATTTT; cdr3_aa: CASSESNQPQHF
d_call: .; j_call: TRBJ1-2; clone_size: many; v_call: TRBV12-3/TRBV12-4; cdr3_nt: TGTGCCAGCAGTTATTGGGGGTCCTATGGCTACACCTTC; cdr3_aa: CASSYWGSYGYTF
d_call: TRBD2; j_call: TRBJ2-3; clone_size: few; v_call: TRBV5-1; cdr3_nt: TGCGCCAGCAGCTGGAAGAGGACTAGCGGGTTCACAGATACGCAGTATTTT; cdr3_aa: CASSWKRTSGFTDTQYF
d_call: TRBD1; j_call: TRBJ2-5; clone_size: .; v_call: TRBV27; cdr3_nt: TGTGCCAGCAGGCCCGTAGGGACAGGGCTCCAAGAGACCCAGTACTTC; cdr3_aa: CASRPVGTGLQETQYF
d_call: TRBD2; j_call: TRBJ2-7; clone_size: .; v_call: TRBV30; cdr3_nt: TGTGCCTGGAGTATAGCGGGGTCCTACGAGCAGTACTTC; cdr3_aa: CAWSIAGSYEQYF
d_call: .; j_call: TRBJ2-1; clone_size: many; v_call: TRBV29-1; cdr3_nt: TGCAGCGTTGTAGAGACAGGTGGGAACCAGTTCTTC; cdr3_aa: CSVVETGGNQFF
d_call: TRBD2; j_call: TRBJ2-5; clone_size: few; v_call: TRBV9; cdr3_nt: TGTGCCAGCAGCGCCCCCTCACTAGCGGGGGGGCTGGAGACCCAGTACTTC; cdr3_aa: CASSAPSLAGGLETQYF
d_call: TRBD2; j_call: TRBJ2-3; clone_size: many; v_call: TRBV6-1; cdr3_nt: TGTGCCAGCGGCAAGCGGGGGGAGAGCACAGATACGCAGTATTTT; cdr3_aa: CASGKRGESTDTQYF
d_call: TRBD1; j_call: TRBJ1-5; clone_size: few; v_call: TRBV27; cdr3_nt: TGTGCCAGCAACAGGGGACCGTGTCGGGATCAGCCCCAGCATTTT; cdr3_aa: CASNRGPCRDQPQHF
d_call: TRBD1; j_call: TRBJ2-3; clone_size: few; v_call: TRBV9; cdr3_nt: TGTGCCAGCAGCACCCAAACGGGGACAGGGACAGATACGCAGTATTTT; cdr3_aa: CASSTQTGTGTDTQYF
d_call: .; j_call: TRBJ2-1; clone_size: .; v_call: TRBV7-6; cdr3_nt: TGTGCCAGCAGCTCTCAAACCAGGGGTGAGCAGTTCTTC; cdr3_aa: CASSSQTRGEQFF
d_call: .; j_call: TRBJ2-3; clone_size: .; v_call: TRBV10-3; cdr3_nt: TGTGCCATCAGTGGGGTGGAGGCGTACACAGATACGCAGTATTTT; cdr3_aa: CAISGVEAYTDTQYF
d_call: TRBD2; j_call: TRBJ2-3; clone_size: .; v_call: TRBV20-1; cdr3_nt: TGCAGTGCTAGACGTTGGGGGGGAGTAGCAGATACGCAGTATTTT; cdr3_aa: CSARRWGGVADTQYF
d_call: TRBD1; j_call: TRBJ2-3; clone_size: many; v_call: TRBV24-1; cdr3_nt: TGTGCCACCAGTGATGTGACAGGGAGCCCCACAGATACGCAGTATTTT; cdr3_aa: CATSDVTGSPTDTQYF
d_call: .; j_call: TRBJ2-3; clone_size: .; v_call: TRBV3-1; cdr3_nt: TGTGCCAGCAGCCAAGGGATCGCAGATACGCAGTATTTT; cdr3_aa: CASSQGIADTQYF
d_call: .; j_call: TRBJ1-2; clone_size: .; v_call: TRBV7-9; cdr3_nt: TGTGCCAGCAGCTTATACGACAGCAACTATGGCTACACCTTC; cdr3_aa: CASSLYDSNYGYTF
d_call: .; j_call: TRBJ2-7; clone_size: once; v_call: TRBV4-1; cdr3_nt: TGCGCCAGCAGCCAGGCAACCCAGGGGGGCTACGAGCAGTACTTC; cdr3_aa: CASSQATQGGYEQYF
d_call: .; j_call: TRBJ2-1; clone_size: many; v_call: TRBV6-2/TRBV6-3; cdr3_nt: TGTGCCAGCAGTTACCCCTCGAGGCAGTTCTTC; cdr3_aa: CASSYPSRQFF
d_call: .; j_call: TRBJ1-4; clone_size: many; v_call: TRBV12-3/TRBV12-4; cdr3_nt: TGTGCCAGCAGAAAAGACCGGTTGCGATCGGCTAATGAAAAACTGTTTTTT; cdr3_aa: CASRKDRLRSANEKLFF
d_call: .; j_call: TRBJ2-3; clone_size: .; v_call: TRBV5-1; cdr3_nt: TGCGCCAGCGACCCAGTGGGGGGCCGGGATACGCAGTATTTT; cdr3_aa: CASDPVGGRDTQYF
d_call: TRBD1; j_call: TRBJ1-6; clone_size: .; v_call: TRBV30; cdr3_nt: TGTGCCTGGAGTGGACAGGGGCACCGGTTTAATTCACCCCTCCACTTT; cdr3_aa: CAWSGQGHRFNSPLHF
d_call: .; j_call: TRBJ2-1; clone_size: many; v_call: TRBV21-1; cdr3_nt: TGTGCCAGCAGCAACGAAGGGACTAGCGGGAGGAATGAGCAGTTCTTC; cdr3_aa: CASSNEGTSGRNEQFF
d_call: TRBD2; j_call: TRBJ2-2; clone_size: .; v_call: TRBV2; cdr3_nt: TGTGCCAGCAGGGAGGGGACTAGCGGCTACACCGGGGAGCTGTTTTTT; cdr3_aa: CASREGTSGYTGELFF
d_call: .; j_call: TRBJ2-2; clone_size: few; v_call: TRBV11-3; cdr3_nt: TGTGCCAGCAGCTGGGGTCGGTGGGGCAAAGACACCGGGGAGCTGTTTTTT; cdr3_aa: CASSWGRWGKDTGELFF
d_call: .; j_call: TRBJ2-7; clone_size: few; v_call: TRBV20-1; cdr3_nt: TGCAGTGCTAGAGATCCCCGGGGGCCGGACTACGAGCAGTACTTC; cdr3_aa: CSARDPRGPDYEQYF
d_call: .; j_call: TRBJ1-2; clone_size: .; v_call: TRBV29-1; cdr3_nt: TGCAGCGTTGACCAGAGACGGCCAGATGGCTACACCTTC; cdr3_aa: CSVDQRRPDGYTF
d_call: TRBD1; j_call: TRBJ2-3; clone_size: few; v_call: TRBV4-3; cdr3_nt: TGCGCCAGCAGCCAAGATGGGACAGGATACACAGATACGCAGTATTTT; cdr3_aa: CASSQDGTGYTDTQYF
d_call: .; j_call: TRBJ2-1; clone_size: many; v_call: TRBV10-3; cdr3_nt: TGTGCCATCAGTGTTCAAGGGACTGCCCCGGGGAATGAGCAGTTCTTC; cdr3_aa: CAISVQGTAPGNEQFF
d_call: TRBD2; j_call: TRBJ2-1; clone_size: few; v_call: TRBV11-2; cdr3_nt: TGTGCCAGCAGCCGCATAGGTGGTGCGGGGGGGTCCTACAATGAGCAGTTCTTC; cdr3_aa: CASSRIGGAGGSYNEQFF
d_call: .; j_call: TRBJ2-1; clone_size: few; v_call: TRBV11-1; cdr3_nt: TGTGCCTCCAAGGGGCTCTCAGGGGGGTACAATGAGCAGTTCTTC; cdr3_aa: CASKGLSGGYNEQFF
d_call: .; j_call: TRBJ1-2; clone_size: .; v_call: TRBV12-3/TRBV12-4; cdr3_nt: TGTGCCAGCAGTTTAGCGGGCTTTGGTTGGCAGGGCTTTGGCTATGGCTACACCTTC; cdr3_aa: CASSLAGFGWQGFGYGYTF
d_call: TRBD2; j_call: TRBJ2-5; clone_size: .; v_call: TRBV20-1; cdr3_nt: TGCAGTGCTAGATTTGATGGGAGGGGAGAGACCCAGTACTTC; cdr3_aa: CSARFDGRGETQYF
d_call: TRBD1; j_call: TRBJ2-1; clone_size: many; v_call: TRBV10-3; cdr3_nt: TGTGCCATAGCGGACAGGGGAAGCTCCTACAATGAGCAGTTCTTC; cdr3_aa: CAIADRGSSYNEQFF
d_call: .; j_call: TRBJ2-3; clone_size: many; v_call: TRBV27; cdr3_nt: TGTGCCAGCAGTTTATCCAGGGGGGACACAGATACGCAGTATTTT; cdr3_aa: CASSLSRGDTDTQYF
d_call: TRBD1; j_call: TRBJ1-5; clone_size: .; v_call: TRBV6-2/TRBV6-3; cdr3_nt: TGTGCCAGCAGTACCGAATTGAGGCAGGGGGCGGGCAATCAGCCCCAGCATTTT; cdr3_aa: CASSTELRQGAGNQPQHF
d_call: .; j_call: TRBJ2-2; clone_size: .; v_call: TRBV4-3; cdr3_nt: TGCGCCAGCAGCCAAGACCCGGACCCCACCGGGGAGCTGTTTTTT; cdr3_aa: CASSQDPDPTGELFF
d_call: TRBD2; j_call: TRBJ2-1; clone_size: few; v_call: TRBV20-1; cdr3_nt: TGCAGCTTAGCGGGGGGGCCGGGGAATGAGCAGTTCTTC; cdr3_aa: CSLAGGPGNEQFF